The clone carrying this T cell receptor beta chain was counted only a few times. Its target is not known. TCRdb reanalysed the reads using MiXCR and keeps one entry per CDR3 protein. In the table there are about 740,000 distinct CDR3 sequences, around 31% of which are singletons. This entry belongs to a study of T cell repertoires in cytomegalovirus infection. About the study: In the study, CMV epitopes included recently identified HLA-C-restricted and well-studied HLA-B-restricted ones. Public TCR beta signatures marked donors with CMV infection and the matching HLA.

Study-wide findings and caveats: HLA-C-restricted, CMV-specific TCR beta clonotypes were dominant ex vivo. There were carriers of CMV plus the relevant HLA, and cumulative public TCR beta family frequency identified them.

Per the germline V gene, CDR1 is MNHNY and CDR2 is SVGAGI (reference sequence). The CDR3 runs 13 residues. Trimming took 2 bases from V and 15 from J, leaving 17 bases between them. The J gene is TRBJ1-5, the V gene TRBV6-6, with a tentative D call TRBD1 (6 bases). The sample in question was cultured PBMCs, obtained from culture after CMV antigen stimulation. This clonotype was sampled from a human donor in good health (CMV status not recorded). Some clones in this sample may be carry-over from other donors' samples. CDR3 region: CASSYGGSRDGHF. CDR3 DNA sequence: TGTGCCAGCAGTTACGGGGGCTCAAGGGACGGGCATTTT.